The next 32 T cell receptor beta chains were all read from a single sample in a study of T cells in women clearing cervical HPV infection. TCRdb's copy holds only in-frame clones and misses some; the assay was immunoSEQ multiplex PCR. In all, the sample yields around 30,000 clones. Sample: blood buffy coat. Receptors were obtained from a woman aged 18-69 years with a cervical HPV16 infection that either progressed to CIN3+ or cleared (not recorded which).

CDR3 region: CSAPRTSPHHYYEQYF. The CDR3 bases that were read are TGCAGTGCTCCAAGGACTAGCCCGCACCACTACTACGAG. The chain employs TRBV20-1 and TRBJ2-7; 8 bases are a match to TRBD2. The read is 3 residues too short to cover the CDR3 end, so that end is filled in from the germline J gene. The V gene's germline CDR1 is DFQATT and CDR2 SNEGSKA (reference sequence). The length of the CDR3 is 16 residues. V lost 5 bases, J lost 3 bases, and 15 bases stayed unmatched.

A note on this clone: The read falls 3 residues short of the CDR3 end, and the missing part is taken from the germline J gene. The V call is TRBV7-2, the J call TRBJ2-2, with D tentatively TRBD2 (5 bases). This CDR3 is 15 amino acids long. V lost 5 bases, J lost 1 base, and 11 bases lay in between. In germline, CDR1 is SGHTA, CDR2 FQGNSA. Partial CDR3 DNA: TGTGCCAGCAGCCCATCACGGGGGAACACCGGGGAG. Translating gives CASSPSRGNTGE. The full CDR3 protein reads CASSPSRGNTGELFF.

The DNA read from the CDR3 is TGTGCCTGGAGTGACTACAGGGGGGATTCACCA. It encodes CAWSDYRGDSP. The whole CDR3 protein is CAWSDYRGDSPLFF. The rearrangement joins TRBV30 to TRBJ1-4; the match to TRBD1 covers 8 bases. The read falls 3 residues short of the CDR3 end, and the missing part is taken from the germline J gene. The CDR3 runs 14 residues. The V gene's germline CDR1 is GTSNPN and CDR2 SVGIG (reference sequence).

In the case of this clone: Read sequence stops 3 residues before the CDR3 end, and the germline J gene provides the missing end. The chain links TRBV14 to TRBJ1-3; D is ambiguous. The V end was cut by 11 bases, the J end by 0 bases, with 8 bases between. The CDR3 is made up of 12 amino acids. Germline loops: CDR1 SGHDN, CDR2 FVKESK. CDR3 amino acids: CAAGSSGNTIYF. The CDR3 bases that were read are TGTGCCGCGGGGAGCTCTGGAAACACC. The full variable domain, in which reference TRBV14 and TRBJ1-3 provide the parts outside the CDR3, is EAGVTQFPSHSVIEKGQTVTLRCDPISGHDNLYWYRRVMGKEIKFLLHFVKESKQDESGMPNNRFLAERTGGTYSTLKVQPAELEDSGVYFCAAGSSGNTIYFGEGSWLTVV.

As regards this clone: The read terminates 3 residues ahead of where the CDR3 ends, so the germline J gene completes it. This sequence joins TRBV7-9 and TRBJ1-1; maybe TRBD1 (6 bases). This CDR3 has 11 residues. Germline V CDR1 and CDR2: SEHNR, FQNEAQ (reference sequence). The DNA read from the CDR3 is TGTGCCAGCAGCTTTAACAGGGCT. Its translation: CASSFNRA. The entire CDR3 reads CASSFNRAAFF. Complete variable domain (other parts from reference TRBV7-9 and TRBJ1-1): DTGVSQNPRHKITKRGQNVTFRCDPISEHNRLYWYRQTLGQGPEFLTYFQNEAQLEKSRLLSDRFSAERPKGSFSTLEIQRTEQGDSAMYLCASSFNRAAFFGQGTRLTVV.

As concerns this clone: The CDR3 end lies 3 residues beyond the end of the read and is filled in from the germline J gene. V usage is TRBV18 and J usage is TRBJ2-7, with 14 bases lining up with TRBD2. The J segment lost 0 bases and the V segment lost 6 bases, leaving 13 bases of the junction unmatched. From germline, CDR1 is KGHSH and CDR2 LQKENI. The CDR3 is 19 residues long. Incomplete CDR3 DNA: TGTGCCAGCTCTAACCTCCCCGGGACTAGCGGGAGTAGCTCCTACGAG. Translated, it gives CASSNLPGTSGSSSYE. The whole CDR3 protein reads CASSNLPGTSGSSSYEQYF.

CDR3 DNA (partial): TGTGCCAGCAGTTTCCCTTCGACTAGCGCGAACACCGGGGAG. As protein: CASSFPSTSANTGE. The full CDR3 reads CASSFPSTSANTGELFF. The chain links TRBV28 to TRBJ2-2, with 8 bases identical to TRBD2. The read terminates 3 residues ahead of where the CDR3 ends, so the germline J gene completes it. V lost 3 bases, J lost 0 bases, and 6 bases stayed unmatched. The CDR3 runs 17 residues. Germline CDR1 reads MDHEN; CDR2 reads SYDVKM.

In regard to this clone: The CDR3 end lies 3 residues beyond the end of the read and is filled in from the germline J gene. V usage is TRBV6-2 or TRBV6-3 and J usage is TRBJ1-2, with D possibly being TRBD1 (6 bases). Per germline, CDR1 MNHEY and CDR2 SVGEGT. The CDR3 covers 13 residues. The part of the CDR3 DNA that was read is TGTGCCAGCAGTAGGGGATCAGGGGTCGGC. Protein product: CASSRGSGVG. The entire CDR3 is CASSRGSGVGYTF.

As to this clone: The CDR3 end falls 3 residues outside the read, so it is completed with the germline J gene. The chain recombines TRBV30 with TRBJ2-3; 11 positions agree with TRBD2. The V gene's germline CDR1 is GTSNPN and CDR2 SVGIG (reference sequence). This CDR3 comprises 14 residues. Unmatched junction bases numbered 6, after V lost 4 bases and J lost 6 bases. The part of the CDR3 DNA that was read is TGTGCCTGGATTAGCGGGGGGGCAGGGGATACG. It specifies CAWISGGAGDT. The full CDR3 protein is CAWISGGAGDTQYF. Using reference TRBV30 and TRBJ2-3 for the parts outside the CDR3, the full variable domain is SQTIHQWPATLVQPVGSPLSLECTVEGTSNPNLYWYRQAAGRGLQLLFYSVGIGQISSEVPQNLSASRPQDRQFILSSKKLLLSDSGFYLCAWISGGAGDTQYFGPGTRLTVL.

Worth noting for this clone: The CDR3 end lies 3 residues beyond the end of the read and is filled in from the germline J gene. The J gene is TRBJ2-3, the V gene TRBV5-6; D possibly corresponds to TRBD1 (5 bases). V was shortened by 2 bases and J by 6 bases, with 10 bases between the two germline ends. Germline V CDR1 and CDR2: SGHDT, YYEEEE. The CDR3 totals 13 residues. CDR3 DNA, as far as it was read: TGTGCCAGCAGCTTTGCAGGGTCGGATACG. It is translated as CASSFAGSDT. The whole CDR3 protein is CASSFAGSDTQYF.

Comments on this clone: Read data end 3 residues before the CDR3 end; the end is taken from the germline J gene. V usage is TRBV5-4 and J usage is TRBJ2-2; TRBD1 is a possible D gene (5 bases). Trimming removed 4 bases from V and 5 bases from J, with 15 bases in between. This CDR3 is 15 amino acids long. Looked up from germline, CDR1 is SGHNT and CDR2 is YYREEE (reference sequence). The sequenced part of the CDR3 DNA is TGTGCCAGCAGCCTAGGCAGGGCGAGGACCGGGGAG. It specifies CASSLGRARTGE. The entire CDR3 protein is CASSLGRARTGELFF.

On this clone: The read ends 3 residues early relative to the CDR3; the germline J gene fills the gap. The chain carries TRBV14 and TRBJ2-1; D call uncertain. The CDR3 loop spans 14 amino acids. CDR1 and CDR2 from the germline V gene are SGHDN and FVKESK. V lost 4 bases to trimming and J lost 5 bases, with 12 bases between them. CDR3 amino acids: CASSLLQDHNEQFF. The covered CDR3 bases are TGTGCCAGCAGCCTACTTCAGGATCACAATGAG.

Remarks on this clone: The CDR3 is cut off 3 residues early in the read; its end comes from the germline J gene. The chain is built from TRBV7-9 and TRBJ2-5; perhaps TRBD1 as D (7 bases). The CDR3 spans 14 residues. Trimming cost V 5 bases and J 3 bases, with 13 bases left between them. CDR1 and CDR2 from the germline V gene are SEHNR and FQNEAQ (reference sequence). The DNA read from the CDR3 is TGTGCCAGCAGCCAGGGGGGTAGGGAAGAGACC. Translating gives CASSQGGREET. The whole CDR3 sequence reads CASSQGGREETQYF.

A note on this clone: The read ends 3 residues early relative to the CDR3; the germline J gene fills the gap. The chain employs TRBV6-2 or TRBV6-3 and TRBJ2-6; weak D call: TRBD2 (7 bases). The CDR3 contains 17 residues. Trimming took off 5 bases at V and 4 bases at J, with 18 bases between the two ends. Germline V lookup: CDR1 MNHEY, CDR2 SVGEGT. CDR3 protein: CASSPTGRGFGANVLTF. The CDR3 DNA, read in part, is TGTGCCAGCAGTCCCACAGGGCGGGGGTTCGGGGCCAACGTC.

Concerning this clone itself: The sequenced fragment ends 3 residues before the CDR3 boundary, so the rest is inferred from the germline J gene. The J gene is TRBJ1-6, the V gene TRBV2, with TRBD1 matching over 8 bases. V was pared by 9 bases and J by 8 bases, with 3 bases of the junction left unmatched. This CDR3 contains 12 residues. Germline CDR1 SNHLY, CDR2 FYNNEI. The sequenced part of the CDR3 DNA is TGTGCCAGACAGGGGGGAGATTCACCC. Encoded protein: CARQGGDSP. The complete CDR3 sequence is CARQGGDSPLHF.

As to this clone: Read coverage stops 3 residues before the CDR3 terminus; the germline J gene supplies the remainder. The V call is TRBV29-1, the J call TRBJ1-2; D might be TRBD1 (6 bases). Germline CDR1 SQVTM, CDR2 ANQGSEA. The CDR3 contains 12 residues. V was shortened by 6 bases and J by 4 bases, with 12 bases between the two germline ends. The CDR3 protein is CSVGTGRYGYTF. The sequenced CDR3 bases are TGCAGCGTCGGAACAGGGCGCTATGGC. Filled out from reference TRBV29-1 and TRBJ1-2, the complete variable domain reads SAVISQKPSRDICQRGTSLTIQCQVDSQVTMMFWYRQQPGQSLTLIATANQGSEATYESGFVIDKFPISRPNLTFSTLTVSNMSPEDSSIYLCSVGTGRYGYTFGSGTRLTVV.

Regarding this clone: The read terminates 3 residues ahead of where the CDR3 ends, so the germline J gene completes it. The genes are TRBV7-3 and TRBJ2-2; 7 bases are shared with TRBD1. This CDR3 comprises 17 residues. Germline V gene sequence: CDR1 SGHTA, CDR2 FQGTGA. The CDR3 loop is CASSPREGAFRANVLFF. CDR3 DNA (partial): TGTGCCAGCAGCCCAAGAGAGGGGGCGTTTCGGGCCAACGTG.

As regards this clone: The CDR3 is cut off 3 residues early in the read; its end comes from the germline J gene. This chain uses TRBV5-1 with TRBJ1-2, with TRBD1 matching over 7 bases. The CDR3 runs to 13 residues. Germline values: CDR1 SGHRS, CDR2 YFSETQ. V gave up 4 bases and J gave up 6 bases; unmatched junction bases: 6. CDR3 DNA, as far as it was read: TGCGCCAGCAGCCGCGACAGGGTAGATGGC. Residues: CASSRDRVDG. Given in full, the CDR3 is CASSRDRVDGYTF.

Of note for this clone: The missing CDR3 end, 3 residues past where the read stops, is filled in from the germline J gene. The J gene is TRBJ2-7, the V gene TRBV11-2, with D tentatively TRBD1 (6 bases). Germline assignment: CDR1 SGHAT and CDR2 FQNNGV. The CDR3 spans 12 residues. V gave up 5 bases and J gave up 6 bases, with 11 bases separating them. CDR3 amino acids: CASSTRGSEQYF. The DNA read from the CDR3 is TGTGCCAGCAGCACCAGGGGTTCCGAG.

For this clone: Read sequence stops 3 residues before the CDR3 end, and the germline J gene provides the missing end. The V and J genes are TRBV7-9 and TRBJ1-4; D possibly corresponds to TRBD1 (6 bases). This CDR3 is 15 amino acids long. With 6 bases removed from V and 6 bases from J, the gap between germline ends came to 17 bases. Germline-derived CDR1 and CDR2 are SEHNR and FQNEAQ (reference sequence). CDR3 loop: CASSLGQLADEKLFF. The sequenced part of the CDR3 DNA is TGTGCCAGCAGTCTCGGACAGTTGGCGGATGAAAAA.

The CDR3 is CASSPPGGEQYF. Incomplete CDR3 DNA: TGTGCCAGCAGTCCCCCAGGGGGCGAG. The chain joins TRBV28 to TRBJ2-7; the match to TRBD1 covers 7 bases. The CDR3 extends 3 residues past the end of the read, so its final part is completed from the germline J gene. The CDR3 consists of 12 residues. Germline assignment: CDR1 MDHEN and CDR2 SYDVKM. The trim removed 5 bases at V and 6 bases at J, leaving 4 bases unmatched.

Notes on this clone: The read comes to an end 3 residues before the CDR3 does, leaving the germline J gene to fill in the end. The genes are TRBV2 and TRBJ1-1, with D perhaps TRBD1 (6 bases). Germline V CDR1 and CDR2: SNHLY, FYNNEI. The CDR3 spans 14 residues. V dropped 6 bases and J dropped 5 bases, with 16 bases sitting between them. CDR3 DNA, as far as it was read: TGTGCCAGCAGCAAAACAGGGTGGAGGACTGAA. Translated, it gives CASSKTGWRTE. In full, the CDR3 is CASSKTGWRTEAFF.

Concerning this clone: The CDR3 end lies 3 residues beyond the end of the read and is filled in from the germline J gene. The V call is TRBV7-3, the J call TRBJ2-5, with D unclear. This CDR3 is 13 amino acids long. CDR1 and CDR2 from the germline V gene are SGHTA and FQGTGA. V lost 2 bases, J lost 0 bases, and 4 bases lay in between. The part of the CDR3 DNA that was read is TGTGCCAGCAGCTTATCTTACCAAGAGACC. This sequence encodes CASSLSYQET. The whole CDR3 region reads CASSLSYQETQYF.

As to this clone: Sequencing ends 3 residues short of the CDR3 end; the germline J gene provides the rest. This chain uses TRBV11-2 with TRBJ2-7; D is perhaps TRBD1 (6 bases). Germline assignment: CDR1 SGHAT and CDR2 FQNNGV. CDR3 size: 15 residues. Deletions cut 2 bases from V and 3 bases from J, with 14 bases between. The part of the CDR3 DNA that was read is TGTGCCAGCAGCTTAAATTCAGGGGTCGACTACGAG. Its translation is CASSLNSGVDYE. Given in full, the CDR3 is CASSLNSGVDYEQYF.

In regard to this clone: The read is 3 residues too short to cover the CDR3 end, so that end is filled in from the germline J gene. The rearrangement links TRBV19 to TRBJ2-7; TRBD2 is a possible D gene (5 bases). The V and J ends lost 5 bases and 1 base respectively, with 12 bases between them. There are 14 residues in the CDR3. Germline V gene lookup returns CDR1 LNHDA and CDR2 SQIVND (reference sequence). The CDR3 region is CASSPAAVSYEQYF. Incomplete CDR3 DNA: TGTGCCAGTAGTCCAGCGGCCGTTTCCTACGAG. Together with reference TRBV19 and TRBJ2-7, the CDR3 gives the full variable domain: DGGITQSPKYLFRKEGQNVTLSCEQNLNHDAMYWYRQDPGQGLRLIYYSQIVNDFQKGDIAEGYSVSREKKESFPLTVTSAQKNPTAFYLCASSPAAVSYEQYFGPGTRLTVT.

Of note for this clone: The read ends 3 residues before the CDR3 terminus; that terminus is restored from the germline J gene. This chain connects TRBV2 to TRBJ1-5; D may be TRBD1 (5 bases). The CDR3 extends over 14 amino acids. Trimming left V 7 bases short and J 3 bases short, with 13 bases between. CDR1 and CDR2 from the germline V gene are SNHLY and FYNNEI. CDR3 loop: CASTLDSPNQPQHF. CDR3 DNA, as far as it was read: TGTGCCAGCACCCTCGACAGCCCCAATCAGCCC.

For this clone: The CDR3 end is not reached by the read, which stops 3 residues before it; the germline J gene fills it in. This chain uses TRBV18 with TRBJ2-7, with D possibly matching TRBD1 (5 bases). The germline gives CDR1 KGHSH, CDR2 LQKENI. This CDR3 contains 18 residues. Deletions cut 2 bases from V and 3 bases from J, with 23 bases between. Incomplete CDR3 DNA: TGTGCCAGCTCACCAGGGCAGGGTTCGGGTCAGTCCGACTACGAG. Amino acids: CASSPGQGSGQSDYE. The full CDR3 protein reads CASSPGQGSGQSDYEQYF.

On this clone itself: The sequenced fragment ends 3 residues before the CDR3 boundary, so the rest is inferred from the germline J gene. The rearrangement links TRBV11-2 to TRBJ2-7; D ambiguous. The V gene's germline CDR1 is SGHAT and CDR2 FQNNGV. The V end was cut by 2 bases, the J end by 6 bases, with 8 bases between. CDR3 length equals 12 residues. The CDR3: CASSLLVSEQYF. The covered CDR3 bases are TGTGCCAGCAGCTTACTAGTCAGCGAG.

The part of the CDR3 DNA that was read is TGCGCCAGCAGCCAAGCTAGAACAGATACG. It translates to CASSQARTDT. The entire CDR3 protein is CASSQARTDTQYF. The chain combines TRBV4-1 with TRBJ2-3; D unclear. The CDR3 extends 3 residues past the end of the read, so its final part is completed from the germline J gene. This CDR3 spans 13 amino acids. Trimming took off 1 base at V and 3 bases at J, with 5 bases between the two ends. Germline V gene sequence: CDR1 MGHRA, CDR2 YSYEKL.

Partial CDR3 DNA: TGTGCCAGCAGCCTAAGACTAGGTATCCCAGATACG. Translation gives CASSLRLGIPDT. The full CDR3 protein reads CASSLRLGIPDTQYF. V usage is TRBV7-2 and J usage is TRBJ2-3, with D perhaps matching TRBD2 (6 bases). The CDR3 extends 3 residues past the end of the read, so its final part is completed from the germline J gene. Trimming pared 5 bases from V and 4 bases from J, leaving 16 bases between. CDR1 is SGHTA, CDR2 FQGNSA, per germline. The CDR3 loop spans 15 amino acids.

As concerns this clone: The read ends 3 residues shy of where the CDR3 ends; the end is completed using the germline J gene. The chain uses TRBV5-1 and TRBJ1-2; D remains ambiguous. Germline CDR1 reads SGHRS; CDR2 reads YFSETQ. The V end lost 5 bases, the J end lost 2 bases, and 13 bases lay between the germline ends. The CDR3 contains 14 residues. CDR3 DNA, as far as it was read: TGCGCCAGCAGAGTACGGGGAAACAACTATGGC. This gives the protein CASRVRGNNYG. In full, the CDR3 is CASRVRGNNYGYTF.

Of note for this clone: The read terminates 3 residues ahead of where the CDR3 ends, so the germline J gene completes it. The chain combines TRBV11-1 with TRBJ2-3; maybe TRBD1 (5 bases). Germline V CDR1 and CDR2: SGHAT, FQDESV (reference sequence). The CDR3 consists of 13 residues. The CDR3 loop is CASSLGQKETQYF. Incomplete CDR3 DNA: TGTGCCAGCAGCTTAGGACAGAAAGAGACG.